This T cell receptor (beta chain) was sequenced for a study of blood T cells in healthy people across ages. Study-level background: T cells yielded about one barcoded beta molecule per two cells through template switching.

Study results and caveats: It was the long-lived donors that had more naive CD4+ cells and higher diversity than aged donors.

With a J-beta primer mix and a sample-barcoded 5' primer, a second PCR ran roughly 7 to 11 cycles. At least 3 million CDR3-containing paired-end reads were obtained per sample. TCRdb recomputed calls from the 5' RACE reads with MiXCR, one row per CDR3 protein. Seen here are approximately 1,000,000 distinct CDR3 sequences, under 40% observed once, and the top ten hold around 14%. Concerning this clonotype itself: Its antigen is not identified. A junction boundary mismatches the germline segment, possibly from a read error.

Germline V gene sequence: CDR1 SGHTA, CDR2 FQGNSA. This CDR3 comprises 16 residues. Material: blood. The genes are TRBV7-2 and TRBJ2-2; D possibly matches TRBD1 or TRBD2 (6 bases each). The TCR sequence derives from a man aged 18-30 years in good health. The CDR3, as DNA: TGTGCCAGCAGCCTAGCGACAGGAACGAACACCGGGGAGCTGTTTTTT. This translates into CASSLATGTNTGELFF.